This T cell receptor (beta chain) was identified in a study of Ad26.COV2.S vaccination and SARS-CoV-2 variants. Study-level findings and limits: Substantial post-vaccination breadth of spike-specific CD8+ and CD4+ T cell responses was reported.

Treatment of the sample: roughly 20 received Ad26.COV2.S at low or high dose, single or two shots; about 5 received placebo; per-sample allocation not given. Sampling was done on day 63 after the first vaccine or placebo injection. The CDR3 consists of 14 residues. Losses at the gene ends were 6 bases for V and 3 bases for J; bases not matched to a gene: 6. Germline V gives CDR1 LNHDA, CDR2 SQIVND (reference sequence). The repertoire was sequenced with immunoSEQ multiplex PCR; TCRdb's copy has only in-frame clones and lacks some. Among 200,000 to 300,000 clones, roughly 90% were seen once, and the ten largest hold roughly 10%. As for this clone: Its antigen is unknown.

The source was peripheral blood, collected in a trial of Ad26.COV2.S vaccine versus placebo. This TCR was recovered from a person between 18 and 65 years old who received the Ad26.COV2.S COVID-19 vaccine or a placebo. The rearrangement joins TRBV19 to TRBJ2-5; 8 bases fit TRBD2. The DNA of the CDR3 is TGTGCCAGTAGCCCAGCGGGGGTAAAAGAGACCCAGTACTTC. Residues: CASSPAGVKETQYF.